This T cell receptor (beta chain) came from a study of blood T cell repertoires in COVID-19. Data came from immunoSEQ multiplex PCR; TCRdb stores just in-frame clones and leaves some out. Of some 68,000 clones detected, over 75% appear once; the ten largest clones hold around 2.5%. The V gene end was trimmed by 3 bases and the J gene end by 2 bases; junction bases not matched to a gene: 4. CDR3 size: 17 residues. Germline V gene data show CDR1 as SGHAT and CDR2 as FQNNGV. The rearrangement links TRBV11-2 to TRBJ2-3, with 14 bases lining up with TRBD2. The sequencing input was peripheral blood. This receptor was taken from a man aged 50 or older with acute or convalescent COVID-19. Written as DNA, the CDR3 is TGTGCCAGCAGCTTTCGACTAGCGGGAGGGATCACAGATACGCAGTATTTT. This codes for CASSFRLAGGITDTQYF.